This note documents a single TCR beta chain sequence. Its antigen remains unknown. CDR1 and CDR2 (germline): GTSNPN, SVGIG (reference sequence). CDR3 size: 11 residues. Trimming removed 0 bases from V and 7 bases from J, with 4 bases in between. This record belongs to a study of cytomegalovirus exposure and HLA in healthy donors. General observations from the study: Several of the most significant clusters appeared linked to common viral pathogens, based on a later analysis.

Vbeta (60) and Jbeta (13) primers were used in the PCR. Profiling relied on immunoSEQ multiplex PCR, and the TCRdb table lists in-frame clones only, not all of them. The sample has around 120,000 clones; 75% to 85% are singletons. When sampled, the donors appeared nominally healthy, though they likely had unrecorded immune exposures. Sequencing was carried out using PBMCs. The TCR originated in a female donor in good health and CMV-seropositive. The chain has TRBV30 and TRBJ1-5; no definite D call. The chain's CDR3 is CAWSVGQPQHF. The CDR3 nucleotides are TGTGCCTGGAGTGTCGGGCAGCCCCAGCATTTT.